The 25 T cell receptor beta chains below all came from one sample that was sequenced in a study of T-cell memory formation after mild COVID-19. TCRdb redid the calling of the 5' RACE reads with MiXCR, one entry per CDR3 protein. The sample has under 400,000 distinct CDR3 sequences; under 25% are singletons. Sample: PBMCs or a T cell subset sorted from them (not recorded which). These receptors originate from an adult woman who had mild COVID-19 (a few samples of this study predate the infection). Cell type and time point are not known.

The DNA for the CDR3 is TGCGCCAGCAGCCAAGATTACGGACAGCCCCAGCATTTT. Its protein product is CASSQDYGQPQHF. The gene calls are TRBV4-3 and TRBJ1-5; D is unresolved. Germline CDR1 reads LGHNA; CDR2 reads YSLEER. The length of the CDR3 is 13 residues. The germline V and J ends were trimmed by 0 bases and 7 bases, with 7 bases remaining between them.

This clonotype has more than one count but fewer than ten. The chain's CDR3 is CASSSTSGLYNEQFF. For the CDR3, the DNA is TGTGCCAGCAGCTCAACTAGCGGTCTGTACAATGAGCAGTTCTTC. The gene calls are TRBV7-9 and TRBJ2-1, with 8 positions matching TRBD2. From germline, CDR1 is SEHNR and CDR2 FQNEAQ (reference sequence). J lost 4 bases, V lost 4 bases, and 6 bases had no gene match. The length of the CDR3 is 15 residues.

The chain combines TRBV7-9 with TRBJ2-1, with 11 bases identical to TRBD2. Germline CDR1 reads SEHNR; CDR2 reads FQNEAQ (reference sequence). V trimming: 5 bases; J trimming: 3 bases; junction bases outside the gene matches: 6. This CDR3 has 16 amino acids. CDR3 loop: CASSEGTSGDYNEQFF. The CDR3 nucleotides read TGTGCCAGCAGCGAAGGGACTAGCGGAGACTACAATGAGCAGTTCTTC.

This clonotype has a handful of counts. This rearrangement joins TRBV5-5 to TRBJ1-5; TRBD1 might be the D (6 bases). CDR3 length: 17 amino acids. Trimming left V 4 bases short and J 2 bases short, with 19 bases between. CDR1 SGHKS and CDR2 YYEKEE come from the germline V gene (reference sequence). This chain's CDR3 is CASSRRGESAGNQPQHF. CDR3 nucleotides: TGTGCCAGCAGCCGGAGGGGGGAATCAGCAGGCAATCAGCCCCAGCATTTT.

This clonotype was recorded a few times. DNA of the CDR3: TGTGCCAGCAGCGAGACCGCGGCTGGCTATGGCTACACCTTC. Translating it yields CASSETAAGYGYTF. This chain uses TRBV6-2 or TRBV6-3 with TRBJ1-2; D uncertain. V was trimmed by 6 bases and J by 4 bases, leaving 15 bases between them. CDR3 length: 14 amino acids. The germline V gene has CDR1 MNHEY and CDR2 SVGEGT.

This clonotype appeared a few times. J is TRBJ2-1 and V is TRBV2; 11 nucleotides agree with TRBD2. After removal of 2 bases from V and 6 bases from J, the junction contained 9 bases not matched to a gene. In germline, CDR1 is SNHLY, CDR2 FYNNEI. The CDR3 covers 17 residues. The CDR3 nucleotides read TGTGCCAGCAGTGAATGGGGGGCTAGCGGGAGGAGCAATGAGCAGTTCTTC. Its protein product is CASSEWGASGRSNEQFF. The full variable domain, its missing parts supplied by reference TRBV2 and TRBJ2-1, is EPEVTQTPSHQVTQMGQEVILRCVPISNHLYFYWYRQILGQKVEFLVSFYNNEISEKSEIFDDQFSVERPDGSNFTLKIRSTKLEDSAMYFCASSEWGASGRSNEQFFGPGTRLTVL.

The V and J genes are TRBV20-1 and TRBJ2-3; D is uncertain. Trimming shortened V by 5 bases and J by 5 bases, and 11 bases separated the two germline ends. The length of the CDR3 is 12 residues. Germline V gene sequence: CDR1 DFQATT, CDR2 SNEGSKA (reference sequence). CDR3 nucleotides: TGCAGTGCTCGAGTAGTCGGAGATACGCAGTATTTT. Amino acids: CSARVVGDTQYF.

This clonotype was detected many times. J is TRBJ2-7 and V is TRBV7-2, with D perhaps TRBD1 (5 bases). The V end was cut by 5 bases, the J end by 3 bases, with 14 bases between. The CDR3 totals 14 residues. CDR1 and CDR2 (germline): SGHTA, FQGNSA. The CDR3 region is CASSDNWGSYEQYF. Here the CDR3 DNA reads TGTGCCAGCAGCGATAATTGGGGCAGCTACGAGCAGTACTTC.

This clonotype occurred many times. The V call is TRBV12-3 or TRBV12-4, the J call TRBJ2-2; a weak D match, TRBD2 (5 bases). V dropped 0 bases and J dropped 4 bases, with 6 bases sitting between them. This CDR3 has 14 amino acids. CDR3 DNA sequence: TGTGCCAGCAGTTTAGCAGGGAGCACCGGGGAGCTGTTTTTT. The encoded protein is CASSLAGSTGELFF.

This clonotype was detected a few times. This chain joins TRBV20-1 and TRBJ2-1; D gene uncertain. The V end lost 2 bases, the J end lost 7 bases, and 6 bases lay between the germline ends. Germline V gene data show CDR1 as DFQATT and CDR2 as SNEGSKA (reference sequence). There are 11 residues in the CDR3. The DNA for the CDR3 is TGCAGTGCTAGATCCTGGAATGAGCAGTTCTTC. Its protein product is CSARSWNEQFF.

This clonotype was counted once. The gene calls are TRBV24-1 and TRBJ2-7, with D unclear. The CDR3 length is 16 residues. V was clipped by 4 bases and J by 3 bases, with 18 bases between them. Germline V gene lookup returns CDR1 KGHDR and CDR2 SFDVKD. DNA of the CDR3: TGTGCCACCAGTGACTCCGGGCCCCAAAGGAGCTACGAGCAGTACTTC. It is translated as CATSDSGPQRSYEQYF.

This clonotype was picked up a small number of times. V gene TRBV25-1 combines with J gene TRBJ2-4; TRBD1 is a possible D gene (6 bases). Trimming removed 4 bases from V and 8 bases from J, with 21 bases in between. Germline CDR1 reads MGHDK; CDR2 reads SYGVNS. The CDR3 loop spans 16 amino acids. DNA for the CDR3: TGTGCCAGCAGTGCCTCCGGAAGGGGGTTTTTAGACATTCAGTACTTC. It translates to CASSASGRGFLDIQYF.

In its sample, this clonotype was seen a few times. V usage is TRBV18 and J usage is TRBJ1-1; TRBD1 matches 7 bases. The CDR3 loop spans 16 amino acids. Germline loops: CDR1 KGHSH, CDR2 LQKENI. Trimming cost V 2 bases and J 3 bases; bases outside gene matches: 9. The CDR3 DNA reads as TGTGCCAGCTCACCATCGGGCAGGGGGAGTGACACTGAAGCTTTCTTT. Translating gives CASSPSGRGSDTEAFF.

This chain joins TRBV24-1 and TRBJ1-1; D is ambiguous. The CDR3 consists of 15 residues. Per the germline V gene, CDR1 is KGHDR and CDR2 is SFDVKD. The V gene lost 3 bases and the J gene lost 6 bases, with 16 bases spanning the gap. As DNA, the CDR3 is TGTGCCACCAGTGATACCACAAAAGGGTCCGCTGAAGCTTTCTTT. Encoded protein: CATSDTTKGSAEAFF.

The gene calls are TRBV10-3 and TRBJ1-1; perhaps TRBD1 as D (6 bases). With 2 bases removed from V and 2 bases from J, the gap between germline ends came to 12 bases. Germline CDR1 is ENHRY and CDR2 is SYGVKD. This CDR3 comprises 15 residues. CDR3 sequence: CAISEPGTPNTEAFF. CDR3 sequence (DNA): TGTGCCATCAGTGAGCCTGGGACACCTAACACTGAAGCTTTCTTT.

This clonotype was detected only a few times. The J gene is TRBJ1-4, the V gene TRBV30; 7 bases align to TRBD1. The CDR3 is made up of 13 amino acids. CDR1 and CDR2 from the germline V gene are GTSNPN and SVGIG (reference sequence). V shed 5 bases, J shed 7 bases, and the junction held 7 bases outside the gene matches. As DNA, the CDR3 is TGTGCCTGGGACAGGGATAGGGTTGAAAAACTGTTTTTT. This encodes CAWDRDRVEKLFF.

This clonotype was seen a handful of times. The V gene is TRBV20-1, the J gene TRBJ2-5, with D possibly matching TRBD2 (6 bases). The CDR3 contains 13 residues. Trimming pared 5 bases from V and 4 bases from J, leaving 14 bases between. Germline loops: CDR1 DFQATT, CDR2 SNEGSKA (reference sequence). CDR3 protein: CSAVTRGRETQYF. The CDR3 bases are TGCAGTGCTGTGACTAGAGGACGAGAGACCCAGTACTTC.

The chain joins TRBV2 to TRBJ2-7, with D possibly being TRBD2 (5 bases). The CDR3 length is 17 residues. The V and J ends lost 2 bases and 4 bases respectively, with 21 bases between them. CDR1 and CDR2 (germline): SNHLY, FYNNEI. The CDR3: CASSEFEGETTDYEQYF. Written as DNA, the CDR3 is TGTGCCAGCAGTGAATTTGAGGGAGAAACCACTGATTACGAGCAGTACTTC.

The chain employs TRBV27 and TRBJ2-2; 10 bases line up with TRBD1. This CDR3 has 15 amino acids. CDR1 is MNHEY and CDR2 is SMNVEV in the germline V gene (reference sequence). J was trimmed by 6 bases and V by 5 bases; bases with no gene match: 6. The CDR3 DNA reads TGTGCCAGCAGTCCTAGGACAGGGGGTTCCGGGGAGCTGTTTTTT. It codes for CASSPRTGGSGELFF.

This clonotype was seen only a few times. This chain uses TRBV30 with TRBJ2-7; either TRBD1 or TRBD2 may fit D (5 bases each). CDR1 is GTSNPN and CDR2 is SVGIG in the germline V gene (reference sequence). This CDR3 is 14 amino acids long. The V end was cut by 1 base, the J end by 9 bases, with 19 bases between. Here the CDR3 reads CAWSDPGRIIGQYF. CDR3 sequence (DNA): TGTGCCTGGAGTGACCCGGGACGGATCATAGGGCAGTACTTC.

The gene calls are TRBV20-1 and TRBJ2-7, with 7 bases fitting TRBD1. This CDR3 comprises 14 residues. V shed 3 bases and J 2 bases; nucleotides not matched to a gene: 7. The germline V gene has CDR1 DFQATT and CDR2 SNEGSKA (reference sequence). CDR3 in DNA: TGCAGTGCTAGTCGGATAGGGGGCCCCTACGAGCAGTACTTC. Residues: CSASRIGGPYEQYF.

The chain combines TRBV25-1 with TRBJ2-2; 7 bases align to TRBD2. Trimming at V came to 6 bases and at J to 2 bases, leaving 3 bases not matched to a gene. Per the germline V gene, CDR1 is MGHDK and CDR2 is SYGVNS. The CDR3 loop spans 14 amino acids. The CDR3 region is CASRASGNTGELFF. The DNA of the CDR3 is TGTGCCAGCAGAGCTAGCGGTAACACCGGGGAGCTGTTTTTT.

This clonotype was seen many times. V usage is TRBV7-8 and J usage is TRBJ1-5; D ambiguous. Germline values: CDR1 SGHVS, CDR2 FQNEAQ. V was shortened by 2 bases and J by 1 base, with 9 bases between the two germline ends. The CDR3 is 15 amino acids. The CDR3 bases are TGTGCCAGCAGCTTAACTTTAGACAGCAATCAGCCCCAGCATTTT. Translation: CASSLTLDSNQPQHF. Full variable domain (outside the CDR3, taken from reference TRBV7-8 and TRBJ1-5): GAGVSQSPRYKVAKRGQDVALRCDPISGHVSLFWYQQALGQGPEFLTYFQNEAQLDKSGLPSDRFFAERPEGSVSTLKIQRTQQEDSAVYLCASSLTLDSNQPQHFGDGTRLSIL.

This clonotype was picked up a small number of times. The chain employs TRBV4-1 and TRBJ2-5; a possible D gene is TRBD2 (5 bases). V was pared by 4 bases and J by 4 bases, with 16 bases between. The CDR3 runs to 15 residues. Germline CDR1 reads MGHRA; CDR2 reads YSYEKL. The DNA of the CDR3 is TGCGCCAGCAGCCCAACGGGATTACCGGCAGAGACCCAGTACTTC. It encodes CASSPTGLPAETQYF.

This clonotype turned up a few times. The V gene is TRBV5-1, the J gene TRBJ1-5; 9 positions match TRBD1. With V trimmed by 4 bases and J by 4 bases, 3 bases remained unmatched. The length of the CDR3 is 14 residues. Germline CDR1 reads SGHRS; CDR2 reads YFSETQ. The CDR3 DNA sequence: TGCGCCAGCAGCGAGGGACAGGGTAATCAGCCCCAGCATTTT. Amino acids: CASSEGQGNQPQHF.